This record concerns one T cell receptor beta chain sequence. This entry belongs to a study of blood T cell repertoires in COVID-19. Germline assignment: CDR1 SGDLS and CDR2 YYNGEE. After removal of 0 bases from V and 4 bases from J, the junction contained 6 bases not matched to a gene. The CDR3 is made up of 15 amino acids. Produced via immunoSEQ multiplex PCR; TCRdb's table is partial and in-frame only. The sample yields over 400,000 clones, approximately 85% seen once. This chain connects TRBV9 to TRBJ1-2; 7 positions agree with TRBD1. Material for sequencing was peripheral blood. This TCR came from a human donor in a cohort sampled during active COVID-19. CDR3 sequence (DNA): TGTGCCAGCAGCGTAGTAGGGGGACAGCCCTATGGCTACACCTTC. This sequence encodes CASSVVGGQPYGYTF.